A single sample gave rise to the 14 T cell receptor beta chains below, sequenced in a study of T cell repertoires in ileal Crohn's disease. Here immunoSEQ multiplex PCR was the method, and the copy in TCRdb shows in-frame clones only, minus some. The sample has approximately 18,000 clones; 60% are singletons. Sequencing was performed on ileal tissue. The source is an adult with Crohn's disease.

In its sample, this clone was seen a few times. This chain uses TRBV28 with TRBJ2-2; the D gene is possibly TRBD2 (6 bases). V lost 3 bases and J lost 7, with 12 bases in between. Germline CDR1 is MDHEN and CDR2 is SYDVKM. The CDR3 totals 14 residues. This CDR3 is CASSFGGFSGELFF. The CDR3 region has the DNA TGTGCCAGCAGTTTTGGAGGGTTCAGCGGGGAGCTGTTTTTT.

V is TRBV6-6 and J is TRBJ1-1, with D possibly matching TRBD1 (6 bases). V was pared by 5 bases and J by 5 bases, with 15 bases between. From germline, CDR1 is MNHNY and CDR2 SVGAGI (reference sequence). This CDR3 is built from 14 residues. CDR3 bases: TGTGCCAGCAGTGCACAGGGAAGGCGTACTGAAGCTTTCTTT. This encodes CASSAQGRRTEAFF.

This sequence joins TRBV19 and TRBJ1-5, with TRBD1 matching over 7 bases. V lost 6 bases to trimming and J lost 1 base; unmatched junction nucleotides: 3. The CDR3 is made up of 14 amino acids. The germline V gene has CDR1 LNHDA and CDR2 SQIVND (reference sequence). The chain's CDR3 is CASSTGQSNQPQHF. The DNA of the CDR3 is TGTGCCAGTAGCACGGGACAGAGCAATCAGCCCCAGCATTTT.

This clone was seen only a few times. The rearrangement uses TRBV5-1 and TRBJ1-2; D is undetermined. Germline CDR1 reads SGHRS; CDR2 reads YFSETQ. The CDR3 has 15 residues. Trimming removed 0 bases from V and 7 bases from J, with 16 bases in between. This chain's CDR3 is CASSLGADVVLGYTF. The CDR3 coding sequence is TGCGCCAGCAGCTTGGGGGCTGATGTGGTTCTTGGCTACACCTTC.

V gene TRBV7-8 combines with J gene TRBJ2-1; D might be TRBD2 (5 bases). The V end lost 1 base, the J end lost 9 bases, and 13 bases lay between the germline ends. The germline gives CDR1 SGHVS, CDR2 FQNEAQ. The CDR3 has 14 amino acids. CDR3 bases: TGTGCCAGCAGCTTAGTTGAACTAGTAAGTGAGCAGTTCTTC. This gives the protein CASSLVELVSEQFF. Together with reference TRBV7-8 and TRBJ2-1, the CDR3 gives the full variable domain: GAGVSQSPRYKVAKRGQDVALRCDPISGHVSLFWYQQALGQGPEFLTYFQNEAQLDKSGLPSDRFFAERPEGSVSTLKIQRTQQEDSAVYLCASSLVELVSEQFFGPGTRLTVL.

This rearrangement joins TRBV2 to TRBJ1-2; 8 nucleotides agree with TRBD1. The length of the CDR3 is 13 residues. J was trimmed by 8 bases and V by 6 bases; bases with no gene match: 8. Germline V gene sequence: CDR1 SNHLY, CDR2 FYNNEI. The CDR3: CASSLGQAMGYTF. The CDR3 DNA follows: TGTGCCAGCAGCCTGGGACAGGCGATGGGCTACACCTTC.

The rearrangement joins TRBV7-9 to TRBJ2-2, with 7 bases lining up with TRBD1. The V and J ends lost 9 bases and 4 bases, in that order; junction bases with no gene match: 5. Germline V CDR1 and CDR2: SEHNR, FQNEAQ (reference sequence). This CDR3 has 13 amino acids. The CDR3 loop is CASTGEVTGELFF. The CDR3 bases are TGTGCCAGTACAGGGGAAGTCACCGGGGAGCTGTTTTTT.

A few counts support this clone. The chain is built from TRBV9 and TRBJ1-4; the match to TRBD1 covers 8 bases. The CDR3 totals 16 residues. CDR1 and CDR2 from the germline V gene are SGDLS and YYNGEE. Trimming removed 0 bases from V and 5 bases from J; junction bases left unmatched: 6. CDR3 sequence (DNA): TGTGCCAGCAGCGTAGCTACGGACAGGGTAAATGAAAAACTGTTTTTT. As protein: CASSVATDRVNEKLFF. The complete variable domain, with remaining parts taken from reference TRBV9 and TRBJ1-4, reads DSGVTQTPKHLITATGQRVTLRCSPRSGDLSVYWYQQSLDQGLQFLIQYYNGEERAKGNILERFSAQQFPDLHSELNLSSLELGDSALYFCASSVATDRVNEKLFFGSGTQLSVL.

The rearrangement uses TRBV7-6 and TRBJ2-1, with D possibly TRBD2 on 6 matching bases. Germline lookup yields CDR1 SGHVS and CDR2 FNYEAQ. This CDR3 comprises 13 residues. Trimming pared 4 bases from V and 7 bases from J, leaving 11 bases between. The CDR3 protein is CASSSRLGNEQFF. The CDR3 DNA sequence: TGTGCCAGCAGCTCCCGACTAGGGAATGAGCAGTTCTTC.

The genes are TRBV27 and TRBJ1-2; 8 nucleotides align to TRBD1. V lost 5 bases, J lost 4 bases, and 9 bases stayed unmatched. The CDR3 consists of 15 residues. CDR1 is MNHEY and CDR2 is SMNVEV in the germline V gene (reference sequence). The CDR3 loop is CASSPQGQEPYGYTF. CDR3 bases: TGTGCCAGCAGTCCACAGGGACAGGAACCCTATGGCTACACCTTC.

CDR3 coding DNA: TGCGCCAGCAGCGGGGGACTAGCAAACGAGCAGTACTTC. It codes for CASSGGLANEQYF. This chain links TRBV5-1 with TRBJ2-7; TRBD2 agrees at 9 bases. This CDR3 region has 13 residues. J lost 5 bases, V lost 4 bases, and 4 bases had no gene match. Germline lookup yields CDR1 SGHRS and CDR2 YFSETQ.

A few counts support this clone. The chain has TRBV7-8 and TRBJ2-1; D ambiguous. The CDR3 spans 13 residues. In germline, CDR1 is SGHVS, CDR2 FQNEAQ. V lost 6 bases to trimming and J lost 1 base, with 7 bases between them. In DNA, the CDR3 is TGTGCCAGCAGAGCGAATTCCTACAATGAGCAGTTCTTC. It translates to CASRANSYNEQFF.

V gene TRBV4-1 combines with J gene TRBJ2-7, with unresolved D. The germline CDR1 and CDR2 sequences are MGHRA and YSYEKL. Trimming left V 5 bases short and J 4 bases short, with 21 bases between. The CDR3 loop spans 16 amino acids. CDR3 sequence: CASSTWASSELYEQYF. CDR3 coding DNA: TGCGCCAGCAGCACATGGGCAAGTTCGGAATTGTACGAGCAGTACTTC.

The V and J genes are TRBV6-5 and TRBJ1-5, with a tentative D call TRBD1 (6 bases). Trimming stripped 5 bases from V and 7 bases from J, with 12 bases between. The CDR3 is 13 residues long. The germline CDR1 and CDR2 sequences are MNHEY and SVGAGI. CDR3 amino acids: CASSQTGWQPQHF. CDR3 sequence (DNA): TGTGCCAGCAGTCAGACAGGATGGCAGCCCCAGCATTTT.